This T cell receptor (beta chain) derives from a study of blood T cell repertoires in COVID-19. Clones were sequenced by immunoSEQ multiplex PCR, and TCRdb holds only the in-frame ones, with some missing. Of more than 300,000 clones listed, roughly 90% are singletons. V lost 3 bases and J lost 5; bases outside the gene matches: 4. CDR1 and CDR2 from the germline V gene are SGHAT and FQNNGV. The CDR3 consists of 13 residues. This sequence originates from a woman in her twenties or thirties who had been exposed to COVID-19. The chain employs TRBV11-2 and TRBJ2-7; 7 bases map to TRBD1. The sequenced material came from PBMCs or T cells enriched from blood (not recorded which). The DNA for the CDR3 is TGTGCCAGCAGCTTTCCCAGGGGGAACGAGCAGTACTTC. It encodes CASSFPRGNEQYF.